This TCR beta chain appears in the sequencing data of a study of healthy donors' naive CD4 and CD8 T cells. Findings and caveats of the study: Positive CDR3 charge linked to CD4+ cells, negative to CD8+ cells. Bias from naive T cell homeostatic proliferation was not addressed.

Concerning this clonotype itself: The antigen is unknown.

The CDR3 runs 15 residues. Per the germline V gene, CDR1 is LNHDA and CDR2 is SQIVND (reference sequence). The V segment lost 4 bases and the J segment 5 bases; nucleotides outside the gene matches: 8. TCR libraries were built from approximately 520 ng of total RNA by linear amplification. TCRdb recomputed calls from the reads with MiXCR, one row per CDR3 protein. The sample includes about 180,000 distinct CDR3 sequences, around 70% seen only once; the top ten take 2% to 2.5%. The source material was naive CD4+ and CD8+ T cells sorted from blood, pooled from several donors. The TCR originated in a pool of human donors in good health; the sample pools cells from several healthy donors. The chain combines TRBV19 with TRBJ2-7; 10 nucleotides line up with TRBD1. As DNA, the CDR3 is TGTGCCAGTAGTAGAACCGGGACAGGGGTAAACGAGCAGTACTTC. Residues: CASSRTGTGVNEQYF.